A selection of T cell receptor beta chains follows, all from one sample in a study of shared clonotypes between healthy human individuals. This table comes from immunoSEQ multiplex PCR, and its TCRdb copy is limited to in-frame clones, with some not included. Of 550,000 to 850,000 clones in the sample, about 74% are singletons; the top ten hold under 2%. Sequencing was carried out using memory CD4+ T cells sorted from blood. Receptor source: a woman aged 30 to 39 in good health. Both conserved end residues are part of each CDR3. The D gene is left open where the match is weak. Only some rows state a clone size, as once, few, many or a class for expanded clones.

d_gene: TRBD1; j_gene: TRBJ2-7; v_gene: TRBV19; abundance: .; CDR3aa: CASSPEGQATKQYF; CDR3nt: TGTGCCAGTAGCCCAGAGGGACAGGCTACGAAGCAGTACTTC
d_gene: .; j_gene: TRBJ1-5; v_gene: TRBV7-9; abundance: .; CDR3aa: CASSLAHNQPQHF; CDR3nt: TGTGCCAGCAGCTTAGCCCACAATCAGCCCCAGCATTTT
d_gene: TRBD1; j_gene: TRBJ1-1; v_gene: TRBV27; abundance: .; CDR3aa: CASRPGQGFRGNGTEAFF; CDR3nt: TGTGCCAGCAGGCCGGGACAGGGTTTCCGGGGCAATGGCACTGAAGCTTTCTTT
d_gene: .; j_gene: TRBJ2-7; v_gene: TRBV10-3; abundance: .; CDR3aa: CAIAGTPSYEQYF; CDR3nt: TGTGCCATCGCGGGAACCCCCTCCTACGAGCAGTACTTC
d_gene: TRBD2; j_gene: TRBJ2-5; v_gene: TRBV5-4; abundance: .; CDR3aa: CASSLEREETQYF; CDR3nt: TGTGCCAGCAGCTTGGAGCGGGAGGAGACCCAGTACTTC
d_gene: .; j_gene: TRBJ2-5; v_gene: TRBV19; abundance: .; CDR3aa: CASSMKGGTQYF; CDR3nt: TGTGCCAGTAGTATGAAGGGGGGGACCCAGTACTTC
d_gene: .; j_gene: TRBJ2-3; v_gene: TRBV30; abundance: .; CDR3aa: CAYSRATTDTQYF; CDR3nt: TGTGCCTATTCCCGGGCCACCACAGATACGCAGTATTTT
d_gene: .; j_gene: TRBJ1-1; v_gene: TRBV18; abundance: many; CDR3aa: CASSPPAGGAFF; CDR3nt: TGTGCCAGCTCACCACCGGCCGGAGGGGCTTTCTTT
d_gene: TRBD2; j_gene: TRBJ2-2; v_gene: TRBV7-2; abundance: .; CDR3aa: CASSPKTSATGELFF; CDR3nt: TGTGCCAGCAGCCCAAAGACTAGCGCCACCGGGGAGCTGTTTTTT
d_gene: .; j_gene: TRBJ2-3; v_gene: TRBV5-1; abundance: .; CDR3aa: CASRPGTTTDTQYF; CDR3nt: TGCGCCAGCAGGCCCGGGACAACCACAGATACGCAGTATTTT
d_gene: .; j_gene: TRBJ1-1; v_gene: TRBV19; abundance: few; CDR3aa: CASKGPPNTEAFF; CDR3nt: TGTGCCAGTAAGGGGCCCCCAAACACTGAAGCTTTCTTT
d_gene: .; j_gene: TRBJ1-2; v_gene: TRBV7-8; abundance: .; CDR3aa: CASSLVGRAASNYGYTF; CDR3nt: TGTGCCAGCAGCTTAGTTGGTCGGGCGGCAAGTAACTATGGCTACACCTTC
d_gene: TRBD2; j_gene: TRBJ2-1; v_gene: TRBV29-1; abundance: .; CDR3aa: CSVEVSRLAGRRYNEQFF; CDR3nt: TGCAGCGTTGAAGTCTCGCGACTAGCGGGTCGGCGCTACAATGAGCAGTTCTTC
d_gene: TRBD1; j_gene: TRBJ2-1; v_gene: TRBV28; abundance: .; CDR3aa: CASSPTPTGPGGEQFF; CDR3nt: TGTGCCAGCAGTCCCACCCCAACAGGGCCAGGGGGTGAGCAGTTCTTC
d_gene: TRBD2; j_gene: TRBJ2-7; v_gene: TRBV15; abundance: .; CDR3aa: CATSRDLLGGYEQYF; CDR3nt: TGTGCCACCAGCAGAGATCTGTTGGGGGGGTACGAGCAGTACTTC
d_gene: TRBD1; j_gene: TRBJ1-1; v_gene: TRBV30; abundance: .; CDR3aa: CAWSGGLIIGQVNTEAFF; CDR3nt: TGTGCCTGGAGCGGAGGCCTTATAATTGGACAGGTGAACACTGAAGCTTTCTTT
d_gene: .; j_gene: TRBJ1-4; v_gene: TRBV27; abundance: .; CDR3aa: CASSFLGGRGAYEKLFF; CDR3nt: TGTGCCAGCAGTTTCTTGGGGGGGCGGGGGGCGTATGAAAAACTGTTTTTT
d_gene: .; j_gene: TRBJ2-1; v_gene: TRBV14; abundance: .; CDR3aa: CASSQGTYNEQFF; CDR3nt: TGTGCCAGCAGCCAAGGCACCTACAATGAGCAGTTCTTC
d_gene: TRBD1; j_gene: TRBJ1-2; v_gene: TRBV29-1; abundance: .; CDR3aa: CSVGGTGEGEGYTF; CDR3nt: TGCAGCGTTGGAGGAACAGGGGAAGGTGAGGGCTACACCTTC
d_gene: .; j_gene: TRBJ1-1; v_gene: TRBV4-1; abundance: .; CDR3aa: CASSGGLTGLTEAFF; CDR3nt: TGCGCCAGCAGCGGGGGACTGACTGGCCTCACTGAAGCTTTCTTT
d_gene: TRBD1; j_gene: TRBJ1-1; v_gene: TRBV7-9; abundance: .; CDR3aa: CASSFAARTGGSTEAFF; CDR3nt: TGTGCCAGCAGCTTCGCCGCCCGAACAGGGGGTAGCACTGAAGCTTTCTTT
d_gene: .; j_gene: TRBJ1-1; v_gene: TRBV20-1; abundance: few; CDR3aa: CSAHSGYEAFF; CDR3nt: TGCAGTGCTCACAGTGGCTATGAAGCTTTCTTT
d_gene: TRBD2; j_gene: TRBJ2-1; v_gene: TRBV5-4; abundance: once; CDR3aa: CASSLGRESYNEQFF; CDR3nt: TGTGCCAGCAGCTTGGGGCGGGAGTCCTACAATGAGCAGTTCTTC
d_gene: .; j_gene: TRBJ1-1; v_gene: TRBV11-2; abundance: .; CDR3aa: CASSPTAGDWSTEAFF; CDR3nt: TGTGCCAGCAGCCCGACAGCAGGGGACTGGTCCACTGAAGCTTTCTTT
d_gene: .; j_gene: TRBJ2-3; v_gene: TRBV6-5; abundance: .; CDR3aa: CASSLGGSTTDTQYF; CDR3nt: TGTGCCAGCAGTTTAGGAGGGAGCACCACAGATACGCAGTATTTT
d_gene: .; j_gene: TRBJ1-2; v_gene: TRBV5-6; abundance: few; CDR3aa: CASSLGTAANYGYTF; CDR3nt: TGTGCCAGCAGCTTGGGGACAGCAGCTAACTATGGCTACACCTTC
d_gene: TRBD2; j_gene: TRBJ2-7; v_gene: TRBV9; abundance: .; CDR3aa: CASSARTSVYEQYF; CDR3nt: TGTGCCAGCAGCGCCAGGACTAGCGTGTACGAGCAGTACTTC
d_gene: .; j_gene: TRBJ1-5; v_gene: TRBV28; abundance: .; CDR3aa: CASSPGTPFSNQPQHF; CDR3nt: TGTGCCAGCAGCCCTGGGACACCTTTTAGCAATCAGCCCCAGCATTTT
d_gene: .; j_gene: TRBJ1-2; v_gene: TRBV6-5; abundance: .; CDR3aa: CASSFHLAGASGYTF; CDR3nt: TGTGCCAGCAGCTTCCATCTGGCAGGGGCCTCTGGCTACACCTTC
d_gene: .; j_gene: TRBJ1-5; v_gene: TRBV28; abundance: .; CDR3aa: CASSNLGGGNQPQHF; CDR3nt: TGTGCCAGCAGTAACCTGGGCGGTGGCAATCAGCCCCAGCATTTT
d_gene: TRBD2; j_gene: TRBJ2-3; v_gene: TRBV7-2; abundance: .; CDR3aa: CASSLVLAGTDTQYF; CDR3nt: TGTGCCAGCAGCTTAGTATTAGCGGGGACAGATACGCAGTATTTT
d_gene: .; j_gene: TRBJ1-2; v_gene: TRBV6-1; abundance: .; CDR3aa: CASMQTGGGYTF; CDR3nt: TGTGCCAGCATGCAGACAGGCGGCGGCTACACCTTC
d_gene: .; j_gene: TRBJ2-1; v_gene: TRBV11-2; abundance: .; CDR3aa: CASSLDQVNEQFF; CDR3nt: TGTGCCAGCAGCTTAGATCAGGTCAATGAGCAGTTCTTC
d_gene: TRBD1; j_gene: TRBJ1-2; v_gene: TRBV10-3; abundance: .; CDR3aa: CAISEQGIDYGYTF; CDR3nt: TGTGCCATCAGTGAACAGGGGATAGACTATGGCTACACCTTC
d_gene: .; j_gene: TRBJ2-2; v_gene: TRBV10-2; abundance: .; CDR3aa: CASSEREATGELFF; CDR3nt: TGCGCCAGCAGTGAGAGGGAGGCAACCGGGGAGCTGTTTTTT
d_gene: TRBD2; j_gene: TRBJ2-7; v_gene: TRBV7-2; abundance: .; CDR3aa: CASSRRNLAGAKYEQYF; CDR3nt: TGTGCCAGCAGCCGGCGGAACTTAGCGGGAGCTAAGTACGAGCAGTACTTC
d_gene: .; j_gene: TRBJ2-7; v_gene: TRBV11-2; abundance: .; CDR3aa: CASSRGARYEQYF; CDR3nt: TGTGCCAGCAGCCGAGGGGCCAGATACGAGCAGTACTTC
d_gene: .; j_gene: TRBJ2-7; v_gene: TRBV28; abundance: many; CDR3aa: CASRTGVRLADYYEQYF; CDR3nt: TGTGCCAGCAGGACAGGGGTGCGCCTAGCGGATTATTACGAGCAGTACTTC
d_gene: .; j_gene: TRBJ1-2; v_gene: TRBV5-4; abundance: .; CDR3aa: CASSLYGAPGYTF; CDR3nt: TGTGCCAGCAGCTTGTATGGGGCGCCCGGCTACACCTTC
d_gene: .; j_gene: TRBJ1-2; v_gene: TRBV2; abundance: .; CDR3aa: CASSPGNVGYTF; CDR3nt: TGTGCCAGCAGTCCTGGGAATGTCGGCTACACCTTC
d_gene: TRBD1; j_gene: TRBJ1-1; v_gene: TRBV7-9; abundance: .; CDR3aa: CASSFWTGHTEAFF; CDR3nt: TGTGCCAGCAGCTTTTGGACAGGGCACACTGAAGCTTTCTTT
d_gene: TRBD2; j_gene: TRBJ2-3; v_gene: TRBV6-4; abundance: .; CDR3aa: CASSDRGLATDTQYF; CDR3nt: TGTGCCAGCAGTGACCGGGGACTAGCGACAGATACGCAGTATTTT
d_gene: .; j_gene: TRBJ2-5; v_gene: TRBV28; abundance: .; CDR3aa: CANLGTAQETQYF; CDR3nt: TGTGCCAACCTCGGGACGGCGCAAGAGACCCAGTACTTC
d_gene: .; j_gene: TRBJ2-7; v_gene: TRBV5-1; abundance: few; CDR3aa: CASSLGAYEQYF; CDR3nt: TGCGCCAGCAGCTTGGGGGCCTACGAGCAGTACTTC
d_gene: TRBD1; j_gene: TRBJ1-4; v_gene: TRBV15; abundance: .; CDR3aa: CATSPHLSGGKKLFF; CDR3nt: TGTGCCACCAGCCCTCACCTCTCAGGGGGGAAAAAACTGTTTTTT
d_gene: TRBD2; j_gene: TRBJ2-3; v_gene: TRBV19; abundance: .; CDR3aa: CASRLDGAGPDTQYF; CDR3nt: TGTGCCAGTCGACTTGACGGAGCGGGGCCAGATACGCAGTATTTT
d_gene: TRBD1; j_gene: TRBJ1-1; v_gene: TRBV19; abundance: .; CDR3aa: CASSIATGGHTEAFF; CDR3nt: TGTGCCAGTAGTATAGCCACAGGGGGCCACACTGAAGCTTTCTTT
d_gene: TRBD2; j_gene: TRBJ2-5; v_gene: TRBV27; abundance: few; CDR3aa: CASSSRLAGGKETQYF; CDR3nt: TGTGCCAGCAGTTCAAGACTAGCGGGAGGGAAAGAGACCCAGTACTTC
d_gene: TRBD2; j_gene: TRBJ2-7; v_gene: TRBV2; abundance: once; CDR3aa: CASSGAGLALSYEQYF; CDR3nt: TGTGCCAGCAGTGGGGCGGGACTAGCGCTATCCTACGAGCAGTACTTC
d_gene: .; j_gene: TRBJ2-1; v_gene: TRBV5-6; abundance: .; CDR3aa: CASSGRGYGPNEQFF; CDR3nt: TGTGCCAGCAGCGGTCGGGGGTACGGACCTAATGAGCAGTTCTTC
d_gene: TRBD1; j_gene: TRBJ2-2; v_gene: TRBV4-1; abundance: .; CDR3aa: CASSPYQTRQPTGTPNTGELFF; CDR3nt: TGCGCCAGCAGTCCCTATCAAACCCGCCAACCGACAGGGACCCCGAACACCGGGGAGCTGTTTTTT
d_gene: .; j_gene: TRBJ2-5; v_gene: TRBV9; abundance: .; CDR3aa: CASSPGQTPQETQYF; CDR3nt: TGTGCCAGCAGCCCGGGACAAACCCCCCAAGAGACCCAGTACTTC
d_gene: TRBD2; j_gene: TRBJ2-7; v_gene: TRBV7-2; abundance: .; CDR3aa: CASSTTSGRRHEQYF; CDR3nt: TGTGCCAGCAGCACCACTAGCGGGAGACGCCACGAGCAGTACTTC
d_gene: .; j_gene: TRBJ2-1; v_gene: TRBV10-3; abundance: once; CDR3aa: CAISERTPYNEQFF; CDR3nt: TGTGCCATCAGTGAGCGGACCCCCTACAATGAGCAGTTCTTC
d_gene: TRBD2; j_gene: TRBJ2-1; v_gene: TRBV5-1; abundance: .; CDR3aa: CASSGREGVYEQFF; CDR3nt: TGCGCCAGCAGCGGGCGGGAGGGAGTCTATGAGCAGTTCTTC
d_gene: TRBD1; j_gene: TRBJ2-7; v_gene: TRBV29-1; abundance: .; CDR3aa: CSVGQVTYEQYF; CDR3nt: TGCAGCGTAGGACAGGTAACCTACGAGCAGTACTTC